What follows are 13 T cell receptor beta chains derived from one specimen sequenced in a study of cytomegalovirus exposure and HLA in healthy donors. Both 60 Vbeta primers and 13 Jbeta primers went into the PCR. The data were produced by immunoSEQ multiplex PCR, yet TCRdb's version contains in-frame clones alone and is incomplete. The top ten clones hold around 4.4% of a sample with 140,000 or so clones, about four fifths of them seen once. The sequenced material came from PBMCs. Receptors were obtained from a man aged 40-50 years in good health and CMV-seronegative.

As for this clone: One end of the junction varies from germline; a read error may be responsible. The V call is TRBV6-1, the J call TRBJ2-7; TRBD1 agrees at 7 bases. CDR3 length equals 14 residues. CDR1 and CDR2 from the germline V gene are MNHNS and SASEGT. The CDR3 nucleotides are TGTGCCAGCAGCGAAGACAGGGTACGGGAAGAGCAGTACTTC. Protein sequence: CASSEDRVREEQYF.

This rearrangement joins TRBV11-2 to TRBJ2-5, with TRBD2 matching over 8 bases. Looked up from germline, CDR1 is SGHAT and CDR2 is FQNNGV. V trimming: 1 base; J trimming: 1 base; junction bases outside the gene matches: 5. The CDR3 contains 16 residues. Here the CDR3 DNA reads TGTGCCAGCAGCTTAGGGGTCGGGGGGGTCCAAGAGACCCAGTACTTC. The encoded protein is CASSLGVGGVQETQYF.

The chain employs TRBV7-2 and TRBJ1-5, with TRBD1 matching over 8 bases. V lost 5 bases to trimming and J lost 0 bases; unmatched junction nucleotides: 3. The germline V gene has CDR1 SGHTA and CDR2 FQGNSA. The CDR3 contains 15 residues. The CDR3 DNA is TGTGCCAGCAGCACGGACAGGGTTAGCAATCAGCCCCAGCATTTT. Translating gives CASSTDRVSNQPQHF.

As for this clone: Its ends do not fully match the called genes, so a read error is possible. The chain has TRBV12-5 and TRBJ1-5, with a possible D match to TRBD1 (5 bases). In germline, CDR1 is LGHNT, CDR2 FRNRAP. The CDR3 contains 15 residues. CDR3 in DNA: TGTGCTAGTAGTTTGGAGCAGGGTTTCAATCAGCCCCAGCATTTT. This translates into CASSLEQGFNQPQHF.

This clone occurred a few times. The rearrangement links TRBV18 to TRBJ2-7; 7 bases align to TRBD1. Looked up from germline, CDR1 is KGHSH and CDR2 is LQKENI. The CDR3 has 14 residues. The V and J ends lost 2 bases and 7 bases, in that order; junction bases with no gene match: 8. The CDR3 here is CASSPTTGSGEQYF. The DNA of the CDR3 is TGTGCCAGCTCACCAACGACAGGGTCGGGTGAGCAGTACTTC.

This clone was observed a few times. The CDR3, as DNA: TGTGCCAGCAGCGAACCGGGACAGGGGCAGAATCAGCCCCAGCATTTT. It translates to CASSEPGQGQNQPQHF. The rearrangement uses TRBV6-1 and TRBJ1-5; TRBD1 matches 10 bases. The CDR3 runs to 16 residues. After removal of 6 bases from V and 4 bases from J, the junction contained 9 bases not matched to a gene. The germline V gene has CDR1 MNHNS and CDR2 SASEGT.

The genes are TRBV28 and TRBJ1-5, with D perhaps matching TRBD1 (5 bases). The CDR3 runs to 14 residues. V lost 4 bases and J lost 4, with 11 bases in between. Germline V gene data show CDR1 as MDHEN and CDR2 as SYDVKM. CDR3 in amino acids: CASSSPGYNQPQHF. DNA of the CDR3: TGTGCCAGCAGTTCACCAGGGTATAATCAGCCCCAGCATTTT. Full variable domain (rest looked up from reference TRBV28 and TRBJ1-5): DVKVTQSSRYLVKRTGEKVFLECVQDMDHENMFWYRQDPGLGLRLIYFSYDVKMKEKGDIPEGYSVSREKKERFSLILESASTNQTSMYLCASSSPGYNQPQHFGDGTRLSIL.

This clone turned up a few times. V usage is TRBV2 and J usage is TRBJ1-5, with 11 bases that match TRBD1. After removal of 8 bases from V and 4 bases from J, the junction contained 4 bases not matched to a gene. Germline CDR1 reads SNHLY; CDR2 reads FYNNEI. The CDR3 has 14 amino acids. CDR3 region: CASEGQGGNQPQHF. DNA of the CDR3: TGTGCCAGCGAGGGACAGGGGGGAAATCAGCCCCAGCATTTT.

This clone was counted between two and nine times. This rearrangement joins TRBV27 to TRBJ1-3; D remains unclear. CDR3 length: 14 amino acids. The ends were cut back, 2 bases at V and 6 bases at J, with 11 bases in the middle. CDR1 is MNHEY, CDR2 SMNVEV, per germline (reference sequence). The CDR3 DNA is TGTGCCAGCAGTTTAAATCCGGGTCTAAACACCATATATTTT. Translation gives CASSLNPGLNTIYF.

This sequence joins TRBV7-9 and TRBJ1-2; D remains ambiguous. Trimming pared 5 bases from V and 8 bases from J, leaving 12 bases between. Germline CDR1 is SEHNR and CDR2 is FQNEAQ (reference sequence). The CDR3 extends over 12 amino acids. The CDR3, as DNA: TGTGCCAGCAGCCCCGGGTTGGAGGGCTACACCTTC. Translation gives CASSPGLEGYTF.

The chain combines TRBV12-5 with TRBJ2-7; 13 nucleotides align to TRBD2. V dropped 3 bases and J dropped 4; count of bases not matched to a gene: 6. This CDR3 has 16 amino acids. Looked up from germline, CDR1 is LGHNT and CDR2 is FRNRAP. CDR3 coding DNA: TGTGCTAGTGGTTTAGGGACTAGCGGGGCGACATACGAGCAGTACTTC. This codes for CASGLGTSGATYEQYF.

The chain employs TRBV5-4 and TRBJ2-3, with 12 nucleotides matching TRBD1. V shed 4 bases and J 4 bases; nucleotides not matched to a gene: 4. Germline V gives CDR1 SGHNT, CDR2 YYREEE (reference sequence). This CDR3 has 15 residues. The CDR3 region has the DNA TGTGCCAGCAGCCGGGACAGGGGGCGGTCAGATACGCAGTATTTT. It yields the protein CASSRDRGRSDTQYF.

In DNA form, the CDR3 reads TGCGCCAGCAGTCAATCCAGGGTGGTATCGGATTCACCCCTCCACTTT. Encoded protein: CASSQSRVVSDSPLHF. The chain links TRBV23-1 to TRBJ1-6; a weak D match, TRBD1 (5 bases). TRBV23-1 is an ORF, and what it does is uncertain. This CDR3 is 16 amino acids long. V was shortened by 0 bases and J by 8 bases, with 14 bases between the two germline ends.